Listed here are 4 T cell receptor beta chains from one sample, sequenced in a study of cytomegalovirus exposure and HLA in healthy donors. The PCR used 60 Vbeta and 13 Jbeta primers. Only in-frame clones appear in the TCRdb table, and some are missing; sequencing was by immunoSEQ multiplex PCR. The repertoire includes over 120,000 clones, 77% of them detected once, and 3% to 4.5% sits in the top ten. Sequenced: PBMCs. The receptors come from a male donor in good health and CMV-seronegative.

J is TRBJ1-1 and V is TRBV6-5; tentative D call: TRBD1 (6 bases). The CDR3 is made up of 13 amino acids. Trimming left V 6 bases short and J 10 bases short, with 18 bases between. Per the germline V gene, CDR1 is MNHEY and CDR2 is SVGAGI. The CDR3 region is CASRRTGNRVAFF. CDR3 coding DNA: TGTGCCAGCAGGCGAACAGGGAACCGGGTAGCTTTCTTT.

This clone occurred a few times. This chain joins TRBV6-1 and TRBJ2-7; a possible D gene is TRBD1 (5 bases). The CDR3 runs 13 residues. The ends were cut back, 6 bases at V and 2 bases at J, with 11 bases in the middle. Per the germline V gene, CDR1 is MNHNS and CDR2 is SASEGT. The CDR3 sequence is CASSPTETYEQYF. The CDR3 DNA sequence: TGTGCCAGCAGCCCGACAGAAACCTACGAGCAGTACTTC.

This clone was counted once. The chain couples TRBV27 to TRBJ2-2, with 7 bases aligning to TRBD1. The J segment lost 4 bases and the V segment lost 5 bases, leaving 4 bases of the junction unmatched. This CDR3 contains 14 residues. In germline, CDR1 is MNHEY, CDR2 SMNVEV (reference sequence). The CDR3 DNA is TGTGCCAGCAGTGGGACAGACAGCACCGGGGAGCTGTTTTTT. Its protein is CASSGTDSTGELFF.

This clone appeared a few times. The chain links TRBV6-5 to TRBJ1-6, with D perhaps matching TRBD1 (6 bases). Germline CDR1 is MNHEY and CDR2 is SVGAGI. Trimming cost V 4 bases and J 3 bases, with 7 bases left between them. This CDR3 comprises 14 residues. The CDR3 here is CASSWTVYNSPLHF. DNA for the CDR3: TGTGCCAGCAGTTGGACAGTCTATAATTCACCCCTCCACTTT.